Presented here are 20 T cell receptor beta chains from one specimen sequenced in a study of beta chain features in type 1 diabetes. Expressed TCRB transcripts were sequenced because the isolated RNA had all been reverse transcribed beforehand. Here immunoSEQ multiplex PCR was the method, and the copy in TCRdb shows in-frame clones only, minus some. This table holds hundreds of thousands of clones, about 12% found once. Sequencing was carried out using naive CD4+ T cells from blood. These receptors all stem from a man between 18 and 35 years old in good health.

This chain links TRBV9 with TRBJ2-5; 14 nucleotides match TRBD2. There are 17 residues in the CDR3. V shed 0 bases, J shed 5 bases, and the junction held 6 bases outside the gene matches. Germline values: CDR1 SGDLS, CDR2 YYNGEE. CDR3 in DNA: TGTGCCAGCAGCGTAGGGGGGACTAGCGGGGGAGGGGAGACCCAGTACTTC. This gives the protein CASSVGGTSGGGETQYF.

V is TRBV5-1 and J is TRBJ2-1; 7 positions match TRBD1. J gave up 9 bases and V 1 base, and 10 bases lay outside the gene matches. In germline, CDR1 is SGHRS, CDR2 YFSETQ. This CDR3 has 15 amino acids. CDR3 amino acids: CASSLSNRGTTEQFF. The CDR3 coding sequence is TGCGCCAGCAGCTTGTCGAACAGGGGTACTACTGAGCAGTTCTTC.

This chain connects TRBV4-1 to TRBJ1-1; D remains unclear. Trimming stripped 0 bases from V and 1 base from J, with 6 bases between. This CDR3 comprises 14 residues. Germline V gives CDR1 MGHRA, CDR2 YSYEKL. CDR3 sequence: CASSQEYKNTEAFF. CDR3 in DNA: TGCGCCAGCAGCCAAGAGTACAAGAACACTGAAGCTTTCTTT.

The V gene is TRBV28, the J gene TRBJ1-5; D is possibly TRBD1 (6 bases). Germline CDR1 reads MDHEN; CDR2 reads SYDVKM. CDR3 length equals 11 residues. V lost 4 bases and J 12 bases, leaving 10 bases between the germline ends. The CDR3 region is CASSYRVLQHF. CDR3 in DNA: TGTGCCAGCAGTTACAGGGTTCTCCAGCATTTT.

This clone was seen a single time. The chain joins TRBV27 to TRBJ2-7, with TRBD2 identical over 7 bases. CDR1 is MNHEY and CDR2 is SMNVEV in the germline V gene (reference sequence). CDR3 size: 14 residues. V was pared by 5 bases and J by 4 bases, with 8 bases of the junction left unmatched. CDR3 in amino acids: CASSNPSGQYEQYF. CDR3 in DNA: TGTGCCAGCAGTAATCCTAGCGGCCAGTACGAGCAGTACTTC.

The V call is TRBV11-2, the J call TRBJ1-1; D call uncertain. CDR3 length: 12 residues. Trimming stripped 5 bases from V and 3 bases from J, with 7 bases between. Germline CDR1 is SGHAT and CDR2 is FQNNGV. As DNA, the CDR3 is TGTGCCAGCAGCCCTAGATACACTGAAGCTTTCTTT. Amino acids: CASSPRYTEAFF.

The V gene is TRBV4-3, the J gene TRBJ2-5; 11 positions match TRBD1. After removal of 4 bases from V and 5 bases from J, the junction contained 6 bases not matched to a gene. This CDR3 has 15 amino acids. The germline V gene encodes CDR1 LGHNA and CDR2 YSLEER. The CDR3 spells CASSPDRGRQETQYF. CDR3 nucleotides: TGCGCCAGCAGCCCGGACAGGGGGCGACAGGAGACCCAGTACTTC.

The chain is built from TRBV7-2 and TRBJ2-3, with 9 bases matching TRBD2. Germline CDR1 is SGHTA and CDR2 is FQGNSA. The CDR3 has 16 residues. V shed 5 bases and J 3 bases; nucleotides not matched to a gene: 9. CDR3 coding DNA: TGTGCCAGCAGCCCTTACTTTAGCGGGAGAACAGATACGCAGTATTTT. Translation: CASSPYFSGRTDTQYF.

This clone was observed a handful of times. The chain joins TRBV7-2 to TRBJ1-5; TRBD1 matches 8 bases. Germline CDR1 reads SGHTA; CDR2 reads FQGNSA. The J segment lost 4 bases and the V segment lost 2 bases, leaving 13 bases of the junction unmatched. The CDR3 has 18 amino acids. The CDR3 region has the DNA TGTGCCAGCAGCTTATCGGCCGGGGACAGGAGGGGTAATCAGCCCCAGCATTTT. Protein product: CASSLSAGDRRGNQPQHF.

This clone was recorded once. The CDR3 bases are TGTGCCAGCAGTCCTCGGACAGGAAACATCCCATTGAACACTGAAGCTTTCTTT. It yields the protein CASSPRTGNIPLNTEAFF. J is TRBJ1-1 and V is TRBV27, with 7 bases fitting TRBD1. CDR1 and CDR2 from the germline V gene are MNHEY and SMNVEV (reference sequence). The CDR3 has 18 residues. Unmatched junction bases numbered 15, after V lost 5 bases and J lost 0 bases.

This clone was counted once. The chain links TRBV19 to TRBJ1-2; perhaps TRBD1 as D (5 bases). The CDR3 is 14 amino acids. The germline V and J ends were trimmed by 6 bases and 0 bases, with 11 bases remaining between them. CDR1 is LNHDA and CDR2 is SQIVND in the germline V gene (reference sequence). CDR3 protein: CASRLGGANYGYTF. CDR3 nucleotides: TGTGCCAGTAGACTCGGGGGGGCTAACTATGGCTACACCTTC.

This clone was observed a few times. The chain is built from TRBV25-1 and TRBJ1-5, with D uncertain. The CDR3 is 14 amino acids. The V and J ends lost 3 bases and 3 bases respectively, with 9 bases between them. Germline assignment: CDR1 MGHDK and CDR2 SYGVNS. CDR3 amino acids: CASSDSGVNQPQHF. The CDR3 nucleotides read TGTGCCAGCAGTGACAGTGGAGTCAATCAGCCCCAGCATTTT.

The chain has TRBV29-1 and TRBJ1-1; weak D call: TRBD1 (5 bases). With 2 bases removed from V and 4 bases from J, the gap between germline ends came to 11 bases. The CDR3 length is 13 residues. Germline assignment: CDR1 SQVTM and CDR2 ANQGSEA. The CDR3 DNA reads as TGCAGCGTTGAACCTGTAAGGGGCACTGAAGCTTTCTTT. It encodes CSVEPVRGTEAFF.

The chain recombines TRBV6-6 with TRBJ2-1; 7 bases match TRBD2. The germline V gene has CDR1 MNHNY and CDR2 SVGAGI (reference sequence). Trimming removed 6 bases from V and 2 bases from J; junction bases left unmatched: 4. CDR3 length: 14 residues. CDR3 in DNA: TGTGCCAGCAGCCCCGCGGGAGCCTACAATGAGCAGTTCTTC. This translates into CASSPAGAYNEQFF.

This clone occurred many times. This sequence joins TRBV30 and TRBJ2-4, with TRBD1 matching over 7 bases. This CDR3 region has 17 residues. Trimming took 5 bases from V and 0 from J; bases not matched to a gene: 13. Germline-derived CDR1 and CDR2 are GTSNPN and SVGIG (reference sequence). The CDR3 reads CAWDRDELHLAKNIQYF. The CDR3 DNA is TGTGCCTGGGACAGGGACGAACTACATCTAGCCAAAAACATTCAGTACTTC.

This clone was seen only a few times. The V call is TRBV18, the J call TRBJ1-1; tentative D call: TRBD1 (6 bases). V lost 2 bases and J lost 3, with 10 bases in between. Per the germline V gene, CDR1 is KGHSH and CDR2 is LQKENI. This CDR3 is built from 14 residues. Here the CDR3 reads CASSPNRVDTEAFF. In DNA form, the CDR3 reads TGTGCCAGCTCACCAAACAGGGTTGACACTGAAGCTTTCTTT.

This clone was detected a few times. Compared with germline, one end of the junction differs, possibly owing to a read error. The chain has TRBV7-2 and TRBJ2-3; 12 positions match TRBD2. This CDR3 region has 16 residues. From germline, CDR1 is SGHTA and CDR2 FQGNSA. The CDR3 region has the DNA TGTGCCAGCAGCGTAGCTAGCGGGAGGGCCCTAGATACGCAGTATTTT. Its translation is CASSVASGRALDTQYF.

The CDR3 protein is CSGLGTRRGEAFF. In DNA form, the CDR3 reads TGCAGCGGATTAGGGACGAGGAGGGGTGAAGCTTTCTTT. This chain links TRBV29-1 with TRBJ1-1; a weak D match, TRBD1 (5 bases). The CDR3 consists of 13 residues. CDR1 is SQVTM and CDR2 is ANQGSEA in the germline V gene. With 7 bases removed from V and 7 bases from J, the gap between germline ends came to 19 bases.

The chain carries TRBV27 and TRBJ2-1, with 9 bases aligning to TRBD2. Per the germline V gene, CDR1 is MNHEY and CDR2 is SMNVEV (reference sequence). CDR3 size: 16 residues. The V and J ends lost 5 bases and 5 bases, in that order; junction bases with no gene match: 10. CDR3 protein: CASSKIAGASNNEQFF. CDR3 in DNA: TGTGCCAGCAGTAAAATAGCGGGGGCCTCTAACAATGAGCAGTTCTTC.

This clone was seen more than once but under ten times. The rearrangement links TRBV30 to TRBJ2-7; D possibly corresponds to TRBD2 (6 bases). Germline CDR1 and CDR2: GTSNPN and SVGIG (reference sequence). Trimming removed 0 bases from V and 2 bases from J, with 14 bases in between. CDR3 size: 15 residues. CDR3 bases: TGTGCCTGGAGTGTTGGCGGGATATCCCCCTACGAGCAGTACTTC. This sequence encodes CAWSVGGISPYEQYF.